The 13 T cell receptor beta chains reported below all come from one sample, sequenced in a study of blood T cell repertoires in COVID-19. Clones were sequenced by immunoSEQ multiplex PCR, and TCRdb holds only the in-frame ones, with some missing. The table includes tens of thousands of clones, roughly 87% detected once. Specimen: peripheral blood. The receptors derive from a woman aged 50 to 60 with active or convalescent COVID-19.

This chain uses TRBV27 with TRBJ2-5; weak D call: TRBD1 (5 bases). Trimming pared 4 bases from V and 1 base from J, leaving 13 bases between. The germline gives CDR1 MNHEY, CDR2 SMNVEV (reference sequence). This CDR3 region has 15 residues. CDR3 in amino acids: CASSSPGHVQETQYF. The DNA of the CDR3 is TGTGCCAGCAGTTCTCCCGGACACGTCCAAGAGACCCAGTACTTC.

The chain links TRBV12-3 or TRBV12-4 to TRBJ1-2; no reliable D call. Trimming removed 4 bases at V and 7 bases at J, with 13 bases between. The CDR3 is 13 residues long. The CDR3 nucleotides read TGTGCCAGCAGTTCGGTACCGGTTCTTGGCTACACCTTC. Translating it yields CASSSVPVLGYTF.

The chain employs TRBV30 and TRBJ2-3; a possible D gene is TRBD2 (6 bases). The length of the CDR3 is 14 residues. Germline V gene lookup returns CDR1 GTSNPN and CDR2 SVGIG (reference sequence). V dropped 1 base and J dropped 4 bases, with 12 bases sitting between them. CDR3 nucleotides: TGTGCCTGGAGTGGGGACGGGGACTCAGATACGCAGTATTTT. This translates into CAWSGDGDSDTQYF.

V usage is TRBV27 and J usage is TRBJ2-1; tentatively, D is TRBD1 (5 bases). CDR1 is MNHEY, CDR2 SMNVEV, per germline (reference sequence). The length of the CDR3 is 15 residues. Trimming cost V 6 bases and J 4 bases, with 16 bases left between them. As DNA, the CDR3 is TGTGCCAGCAGCTACCAGGGTGGACAATACAATGAGCAGTTCTTC. Amino acids: CASSYQGGQYNEQFF.

V gene TRBV3-1 (or the pseudogene TRBV3-2) combines with J gene TRBJ1-3; D is undetermined. Trimming shortened V by 3 bases and J by 2 bases, and 8 bases separated the two germline ends. This CDR3 has 14 amino acids. Germline V gives CDR1 LGHDT, CDR2 YNNKEL (reference sequence). CDR3 bases: TGTGCCAGCAGCCATGGGGAGACTGGAAACACCATATATTTT. Translating gives CASSHGETGNTIYF.

The chain uses TRBV7-2 and TRBJ1-1, with D tentatively TRBD1 (6 bases). The V and J ends lost 5 bases and 5 bases respectively, with 21 bases between them. The germline CDR1 and CDR2 sequences are SGHTA and FQGNSA. The CDR3 consists of 16 residues. The CDR3, as DNA: TGTGCCAGCAGCCCGCGTTTGGACAGAAGAAGTACTGAAGCTTTCTTT. Encoded protein: CASSPRLDRRSTEAFF. The variable domain in full, with the rest retrieved from reference TRBV7-2 and TRBJ1-1, is GAGVSQSPSNKVTEKGKDVELRCDPISGHTALYWYRQSLGQGLEFLIYFQGNSAPDKSGLPSDRFSAERTGGSVSTLTIQRTQQEDSAVYLCASSPRLDRRSTEAFFGQGTRLTVV.

V and J are TRBV5-6 and TRBJ2-1, with D perhaps matching TRBD2 (5 bases). Trimming removed 0 bases from V and 9 bases from J, with 28 bases in between. Germline lookup yields CDR1 SGHDT and CDR2 YYEEEE. The CDR3 spans 19 residues. CDR3 loop: CASSLAVTGLIFPSTEQFF. Written as DNA, the CDR3 is TGTGCCAGCAGCTTGGCCGTTACCGGACTTATATTCCCTTCCACTGAGCAGTTCTTC.

The genes are TRBV19 and TRBJ1-4; no definite D call. The ends were cut back, 2 bases at V and 0 bases at J, with 10 bases in the middle. This CDR3 is built from 16 residues. Germline-derived CDR1 and CDR2 are LNHDA and SQIVND (reference sequence). The chain's CDR3 is CASSITPRATNEKLFF. The CDR3 DNA reads TGTGCCAGTAGTATAACCCCGCGGGCAACTAATGAAAAACTGTTTTTT.

V is TRBV6-2 or TRBV6-3 and J is TRBJ1-1; D ambiguous. The CDR3 sequence is 12 residues long. Trimming cost V 4 bases and J 6 bases, with 9 bases left between them. CDR1 and CDR2 from the germline V gene are MNHEY and SVGEGT. CDR3 region: CASSSGWAEAFF. The DNA for the CDR3 is TGTGCCAGCAGTTCGGGGTGGGCTGAAGCTTTCTTT.

The chain couples TRBV14 to TRBJ1-5, with D hard to call. The germline gives CDR1 SGHDN, CDR2 FVKESK. Trimming removed 4 bases from V and 5 bases from J, with 3 bases in between. The CDR3 runs to 11 residues. This CDR3 is CASSPHQPQHF. CDR3 bases: TGTGCCAGCAGCCCTCATCAGCCCCAGCATTTT.

The chain has TRBV6-1 and TRBJ1-6, with 7 bases identical to TRBD1. The germline V gene encodes CDR1 MNHNS and CDR2 SASEGT. Unmatched junction bases numbered 9, after V lost 2 bases and J lost 2 bases. The CDR3 loop spans 18 amino acids. CDR3 sequence (DNA): TGTGCCAGCAGTGAACTACGACAGGGTCGCACCTATAATTCACCCCTCCACTTT. Translating gives CASSELRQGRTYNSPLHF.

The chain uses TRBV15 and TRBJ1-4, with D maybe TRBD1 (5 bases). V lost 4 bases, J lost 4 bases, and 10 bases lay in between. The germline CDR1 and CDR2 sequences are LNHNV and YYDKDF (reference sequence). CDR3 size: 14 residues. The CDR3 spells CATSNRDFNEKLFF. Here the CDR3 DNA reads TGTGCCACCAGCAACCGGGACTTTAATGAAAAACTGTTTTTT.

This clone was counted between two and nine times. The chain recombines TRBV27 with TRBJ1-2; D might be TRBD1 (5 bases). The germline gives CDR1 MNHEY, CDR2 SMNVEV (reference sequence). Trimming took off 5 bases at V and 2 bases at J, with 12 bases between the two ends. This CDR3 spans 14 amino acids. Here the CDR3 DNA reads TGTGCCAGCAGTAGACAGCCCCAGAACTATGGCTACACCTTC. This gives the protein CASSRQPQNYGYTF.